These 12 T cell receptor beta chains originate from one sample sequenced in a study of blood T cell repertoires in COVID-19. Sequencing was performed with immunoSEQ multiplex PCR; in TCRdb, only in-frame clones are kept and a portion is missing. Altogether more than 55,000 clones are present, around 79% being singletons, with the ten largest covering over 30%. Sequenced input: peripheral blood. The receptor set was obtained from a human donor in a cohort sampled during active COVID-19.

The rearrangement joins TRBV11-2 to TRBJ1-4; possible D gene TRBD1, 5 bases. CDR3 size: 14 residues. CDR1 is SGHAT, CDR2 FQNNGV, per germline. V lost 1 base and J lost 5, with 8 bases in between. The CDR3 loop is CASSLAWTNEKLFF. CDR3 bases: TGTGCCAGCAGCTTAGCATGGACAAATGAAAAACTGTTTTTT.

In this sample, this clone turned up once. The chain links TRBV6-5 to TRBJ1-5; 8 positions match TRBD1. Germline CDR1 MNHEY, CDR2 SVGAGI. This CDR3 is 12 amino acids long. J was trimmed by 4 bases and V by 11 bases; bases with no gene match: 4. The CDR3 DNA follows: TGTGCCGGAAGACAGGGGAATCAGCCCCAGCATTTT. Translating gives CAGRQGNQPQHF.

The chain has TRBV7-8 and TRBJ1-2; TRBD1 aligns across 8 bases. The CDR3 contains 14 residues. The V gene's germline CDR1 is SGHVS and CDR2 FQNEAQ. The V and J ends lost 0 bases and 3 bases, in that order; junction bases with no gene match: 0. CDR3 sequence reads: CASSLAGQDYGYTF. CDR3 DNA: TGTGCCAGCAGCTTAGCGGGACAGGACTATGGCTACACCTTC.

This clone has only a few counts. The CDR3 protein is CASSAEGNTEAFF. As DNA, the CDR3 is TGTGCCAGCAGTGCGGAGGGTAACACTGAAGCTTTCTTT. V and J are TRBV2 and TRBJ1-1; no reliable D call. Trimming cost V 4 bases and J 2 bases, with 8 bases left between them. CDR3 size: 13 residues. From germline, CDR1 is SNHLY and CDR2 FYNNEI.

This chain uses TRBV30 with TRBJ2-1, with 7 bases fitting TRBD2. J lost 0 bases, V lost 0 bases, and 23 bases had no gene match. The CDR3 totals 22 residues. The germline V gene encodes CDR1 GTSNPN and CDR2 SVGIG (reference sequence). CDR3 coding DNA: TGTGCCTGGAGTGTACGGCGGGAGTGGTCTATTGGCACCCCGAGCTCCTACAATGAGCAGTTCTTC. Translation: CAWSVRREWSIGTPSSYNEQFF.

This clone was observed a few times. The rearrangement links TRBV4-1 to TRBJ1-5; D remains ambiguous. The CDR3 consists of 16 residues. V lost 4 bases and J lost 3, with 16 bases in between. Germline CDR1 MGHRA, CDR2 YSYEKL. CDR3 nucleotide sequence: TGCGCCAGCAGCCCGAGACCCGAGGCGCTCAATCAGCCCCAGCATTTT. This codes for CASSPRPEALNQPQHF.

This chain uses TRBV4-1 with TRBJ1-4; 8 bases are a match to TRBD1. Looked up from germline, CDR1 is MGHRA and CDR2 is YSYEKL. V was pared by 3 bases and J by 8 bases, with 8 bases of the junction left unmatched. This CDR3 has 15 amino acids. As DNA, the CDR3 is TGCGCCAGCAGCCACCGACAGGGGTTGGGAGAAAAACTGTTTTTT. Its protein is CASSHRQGLGEKLFF.

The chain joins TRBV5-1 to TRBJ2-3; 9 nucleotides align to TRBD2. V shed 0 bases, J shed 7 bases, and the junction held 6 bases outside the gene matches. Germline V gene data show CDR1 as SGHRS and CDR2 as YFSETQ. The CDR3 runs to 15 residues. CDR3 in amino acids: CASSLVAGGGNTQYF. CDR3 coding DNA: TGCGCCAGCAGCTTGGTGGCGGGAGGGGGAAATACGCAGTATTTT.

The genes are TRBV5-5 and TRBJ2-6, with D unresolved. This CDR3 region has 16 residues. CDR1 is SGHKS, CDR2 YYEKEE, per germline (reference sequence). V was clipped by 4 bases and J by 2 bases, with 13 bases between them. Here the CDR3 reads CASSPLRVTGANVLTF. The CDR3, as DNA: TGTGCCAGCAGCCCTCTTCGGGTTACTGGGGCCAACGTCCTGACTTTC.

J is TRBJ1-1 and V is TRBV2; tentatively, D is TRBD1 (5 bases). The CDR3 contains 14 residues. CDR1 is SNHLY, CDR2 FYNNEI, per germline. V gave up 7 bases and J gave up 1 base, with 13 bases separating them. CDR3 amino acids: CASKVDRQNTEAFF. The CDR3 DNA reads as TGTGCCAGCAAGGTAGACAGACAGAACACTGAAGCTTTCTTT.

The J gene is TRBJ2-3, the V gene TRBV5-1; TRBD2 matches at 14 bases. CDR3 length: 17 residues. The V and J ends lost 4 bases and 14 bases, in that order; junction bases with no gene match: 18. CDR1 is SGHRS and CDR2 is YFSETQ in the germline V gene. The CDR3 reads CASSARLAGGPQGERYF. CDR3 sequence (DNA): TGCGCCAGCAGCGCCCGACTAGCGGGAGGGCCCCAGGGTGAACGGTATTTT.

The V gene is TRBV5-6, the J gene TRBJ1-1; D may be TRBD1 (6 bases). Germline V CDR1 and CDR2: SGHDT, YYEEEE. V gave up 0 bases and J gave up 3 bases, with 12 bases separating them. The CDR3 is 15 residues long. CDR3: CASSLEAGVYTEAFF. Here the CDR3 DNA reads TGTGCCAGCAGCTTGGAAGCAGGGGTGTACACTGAAGCTTTCTTT.